The subject of this entry is one T cell receptor beta chain. The target antigen is unknown. Germline CDR1 LGHDT, CDR2 YNNKEL (reference sequence). This CDR3 has 14 residues. The ends were cut back, 8 bases at V and 1 base at J, with 15 bases in the middle. Expansion with viral peptide pools was applied to antigen-specific CD4+ T cells by the ViraFEST assay prior to sequencing. Scientists isolated CD4+ T cells after a roughly 9-day culture period ended. A positive SARS-CoV-2 PCR test fell between March and December 2020. This entry belongs to a study of vaccination effects on CD4 cells after COVID-19. The data were produced by immunoSEQ multiplex PCR, yet TCRdb's version contains in-frame clones alone and is incomplete. Of tens of thousands of clones listed, about 77% are singletons.

This TCR was recovered from a human donor who had a prior SARS-CoV-2 infection. This sample comprised CD4+ T cells from PBMCs cultured with HIV peptides, obtained before COVID-19 vaccination. The subset here: HIV-1 Nef peptide pool negative control/reference culture. The chain joins TRBV3-1 (or the pseudogene TRBV3-2) to TRBJ2-7, with a tentative D call TRBD2 (5 bases). CDR3 DNA sequence: TGTGCCAGCTCTCGAGCGGACGGTTCCTACGAGCAGTACTTC. Encoded protein: CASSRADGSYEQYF.